The present T cell receptor (beta chain) was sequenced within a study of response to subunit inactivated influenza vaccine (dated by TCRdb to the late 2010s). For the wider study: To follow how T cells responded to a trivalent subunit inactivated influenza vaccine, the researchers relied on deep quantitative profiling of the T cell receptor repertoire. Study-level results and caveats: It was suggested by the authors that each seasonal influenza vaccination may recruit only a limited number of new T cells.

To prepare the library, RT-PCR was applied. The instrument given in TCRdb is Illumina HiSeq 2500. TCRdb passed the public sequencing reads through fastp at Q25 and MiXCR, retaining productive beta sequences. Each record represents a unique CDR3 protein, reported with the most common genes and DNA among its rows. The sample records 150,000 to 200,000 distinct CDR3 sequences, less than 15% of which are singletons. About 29% of the sample is in the top ten clones. This clonotype showed up just a few times. This clone's antigen is unknown. Base-call qualities are not available, and no considerably larger clone is one nucleotide away. These same records also appear under a second study, on T cells expressing NK-cell markers. The second paper states: 5'RACE template switching, by which a universal primer site and unique molecular identifiers were added, was used to make TCR beta cDNA libraries. TCR beta-chain repertoires were profiled in sorted CD3+CD56+NKG2C+, CD3+CD56+NKG2C- and CD3+CD56-NKG2C+ T-cell subsets from eight donors. Seven of the eight sequenced donors were HCMV-seropositive and one was HCMV-seronegative. To restrict sorting to alphabetaTCR-expressing T cells, an anti-gammadeltaTCR antibody was added in several experiments. In about 6 donors, the dominant CD3+CD56+NKG2C+ clonotypes were found to rank among the top 10 CD8+ clonotypes and to make up about 1.0-7.5% of CD8+ T cells. Those dominant clonotypes were again the most abundant among CD3+CD56-NKG2C+ cells in a handful of donors, at roughly 25-60.1%. Whether the expanded NKG2C-expressing T cell clones were specific for HCMV antigens remained unclear. All eight donors whose samples were sequenced were randomly selected healthy volunteers, three of them men and five women. HCMV-specific IgG was detected in serum with a commercial ELISA kit to determine HCMV serostatus. Peripheral blood mononuclear cells were isolated from blood by Ficoll density gradient centrifugation. Magnetic immunoseparation with Miltenyi isolation kits was used to isolate CD4+ and CD8+ T cells from PBMC. cDNA synthesis was primed from the TCR beta constant segment, followed by two successive PCR amplification steps. Illumina HiSeq 2000/2500, MiSeq or NextSeq was used to sequence libraries as 2 x 150 bp reads. MIGEC handled demultiplexing of the reads and grouping by UMI, while MiTCR was used to assemble and quantify clonotypes. To exclude erroneous sequences, any TCR cDNA sequence not supported by at least two reads was discarded. The tcR package was used for downstream repertoire analysis, and clonotypes were matched across fractions by CDR3 nucleotide sequence plus V segment. VDJmatch was used to annotate antigen specificity against VDJdb, with one amino acid substitution allowed in CDR3.

This sample comprised CD8+ T cells sorted from PBMCs, obtained 11 to 12 days after vaccination. The TCR comes from a man aged 45 to 65 who received an inactivated influenza vaccine. Donor details come from another sample of the same person, matched by shared clones.

This receptor has the CDR3 CASGFGGRSYNEQFF. At the DNA level, the sequence is TGCGCCAGCGGGTTTGGGGGGAGATCCTACAATGAGCAGTTCTTC. The V and J segments used are TRBV4-1 and TRBJ2-1; the D gene is perhaps TRBD2, from 6 matching bases. There are 15 amino acids in the CDR3, from cysteine to phenylalanine inclusive. Kept here is only the CDR3 DNA, which spans 45 bases and is read in frame from base 1. V and J lose 8 bases and 1 base, and a span of 15 bases separates them. For CDR1 and CDR2, the germline V gene lists MGHRA and YSYEKL.